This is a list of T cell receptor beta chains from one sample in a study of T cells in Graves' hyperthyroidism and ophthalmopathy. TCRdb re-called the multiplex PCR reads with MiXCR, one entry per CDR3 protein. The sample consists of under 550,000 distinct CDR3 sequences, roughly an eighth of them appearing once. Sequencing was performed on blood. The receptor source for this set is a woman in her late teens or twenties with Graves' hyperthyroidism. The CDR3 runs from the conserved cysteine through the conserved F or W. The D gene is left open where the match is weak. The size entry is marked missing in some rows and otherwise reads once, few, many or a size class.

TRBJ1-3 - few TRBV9 TGTGCCAGCAGCGTAGCTACGGGGTGGGGAAACACCATATATTTT CASSVATGWGNTIYF
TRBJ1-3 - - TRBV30 TGTGCCTGGGGACGGAACTCTGGAAACACCATATATTTT CAWGRNSGNTIYF
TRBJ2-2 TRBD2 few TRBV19 TGTGCCAGCCGAGCGGGAGCTCACACCGGGGAGCTGTTTTTT CASRAGAHTGELFF
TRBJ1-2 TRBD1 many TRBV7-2 TGTGCCAGCTTAGACAGGGTCTATGGCTACACCTTC CASLDRVYGYTF
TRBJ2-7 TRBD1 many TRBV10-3 TGTGCCATCAGGACAGGGACATACTCCTACGAGCAGTACTTC CAIRTGTYSYEQYF
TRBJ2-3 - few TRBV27 TGTGCCAGCAGATCTTACCGGGACCCTACGCAGTATTTT CASRSYRDPTQYF
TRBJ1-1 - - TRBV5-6 TGTGCCAGCAGCTTGTCCCCCGTGGGCTCGTGGACTGAAGCTTTCTTT CASSLSPVGSWTEAFF
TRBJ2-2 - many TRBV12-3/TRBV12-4 TGTGCCAGCACCACCCAGCTAACCGGGGAGCTGTTTTTT CASTTQLTGELFF
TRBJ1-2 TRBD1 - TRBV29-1 TGCAGCGCCCAGCTGCCGGACAGGTCTGGCTACACCTTC CSAQLPDRSGYTF
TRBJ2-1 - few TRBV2 TGTGCCAGCAGTGAATATCTGGCCAATGAGCAGTTCTTC CASSEYLANEQFF
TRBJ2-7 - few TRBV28 TGTGCCAGCAGACCAGGGAGCTCCTACGAGCAGTACTTC CASRPGSSYEQYF
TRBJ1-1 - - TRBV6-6 TGTGCCAGCAGTTACTCCATAGTAGCTGAAGCTTTCTTT CASSYSIVAEAFF
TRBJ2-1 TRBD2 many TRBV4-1 TGCGCCAGCAGCCAAGAGGGACTAGCACACAATGAGCAGTTCTTC CASSQEGLAHNEQFF
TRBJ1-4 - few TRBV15 TGTGCCACCAGCAGGGGGGGGGAAGGTGAAAAACTGTTTTTT CATSRGGEGEKLFF
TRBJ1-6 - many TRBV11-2 TGTGCCAGCAGCTTAGATCCGGCAGGCAATTCACCCCTCCACTTT CASSLDPAGNSPLHF
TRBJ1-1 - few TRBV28 TGTGCCAGCAGCGTCCAGGGACGTGAAGCTTTCTTT CASSVQGREAFF
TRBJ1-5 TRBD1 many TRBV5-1 TGCGCCAGCAGCTTGACAGGGGTCGGCAATCAGCCCCAGCATTTT CASSLTGVGNQPQHF
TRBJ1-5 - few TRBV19 TGTGCCAGTAGTCCCCGGGCGCATCGGGCTGATCAGCCCCAGCATTTT CASSPRAHRADQPQHF
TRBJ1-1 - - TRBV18 TGTGCCAGCTCACCTTCGACGGTGAACACTGAAGCTTTCTTT CASSPSTVNTEAFF
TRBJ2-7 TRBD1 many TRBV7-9 TGTGCCAGCAGCTTAGGGGGGGACAGGGTCTACTCCTACGAGCAGTACTTC CASSLGGDRVYSYEQYF
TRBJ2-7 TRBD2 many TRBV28 TGTGCCAGCAAACTAGCGGGGGCCTACGAGCAGTACTTC CASKLAGAYEQYF
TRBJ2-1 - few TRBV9 TGTGCCAGCAGCGTAGGTACGGGTCCCCCCTACAATGAGCAGTTCTTC CASSVGTGPPYNEQFF
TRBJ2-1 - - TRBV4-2 TGTGCCAGCCGCCAAAGTTCGCACAATGAGCAGTTCTTC CASRQSSHNEQFF
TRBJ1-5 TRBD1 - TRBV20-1 TGCAGTGCTAGCCGACAGGGGTCGGGCCAGCCCCAGCATTTT CSASRQGSGQPQHF
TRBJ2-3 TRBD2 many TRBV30 TGTGCCTGGAAGATACTAGCGGGAGGTACAGATACGCAGTATTTT CAWKILAGGTDTQYF
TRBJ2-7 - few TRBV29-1 TGCAGCGTTCGCAGGGGTTCTCGCTCCTACGAGCAGTACTTC CSVRRGSRSYEQYF
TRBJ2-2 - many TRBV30 TGTGCCTGCCCGGAGGGCCCTTTTTCCGGGGAGCTGTTTTTT CACPEGPFSGELFF
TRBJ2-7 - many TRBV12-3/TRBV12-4 TGTGCCAGCAGTTTATCGGTCGGAGCCTACGAGCAGTACTTC CASSLSVGAYEQYF
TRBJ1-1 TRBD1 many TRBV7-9 TGTGCCAGCAGCCCCCGGGACAGGGTCATGAACACTGAAGCTTTCTTT CASSPRDRVMNTEAFF
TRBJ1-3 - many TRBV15 TGTGCCACCAGCAGAGATGAGGGGATCTACTCTGGAAACACCATATATTTT CATSRDEGIYSGNTIYF
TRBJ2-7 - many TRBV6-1 TGTGCCAGCAGTTCGGAAACCGGGACGGGGATAGGCGAGCAGTACTTC CASSSETGTGIGEQYF
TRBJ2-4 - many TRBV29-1 TGCAGCGTGGAACAGCTAGCCAAAAACATTCAGTACTTC CSVEQLAKNIQYF
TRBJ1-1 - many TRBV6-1 TGTGCCAGCACCCTGTCAGGGCTGAACACTGAAGCTTTCTTT CASTLSGLNTEAFF
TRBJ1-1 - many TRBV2 TGTGCCAGCACTCGGGAGCCCCGGGGCCAAGATGAAGCTTTCTTT CASTREPRGQDEAFF
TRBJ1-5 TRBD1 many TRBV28 TGTGCCAGCAGTGTTCGGACAGGGGGGGGTCGGCAGCCCCAGCATTTT CASSVRTGGGRQPQHF
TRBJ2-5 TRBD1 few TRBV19 TGTGCCAGTAGTACCGGGACAGGGGTAGAGACCCAGTACTTC CASSTGTGVETQYF
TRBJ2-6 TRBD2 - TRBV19 TGTGCCAGTCATGGAGACCTCGGGGGGAGGGCCAACGTCCTGACTTTC CASHGDLGGRANVLTF
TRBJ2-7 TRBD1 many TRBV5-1 TGCGCCAGCAGCTTGGGGGGACAGGGGTATTACGAGCAGTACTTC CASSLGGQGYYEQYF
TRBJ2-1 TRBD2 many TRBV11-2 TGTGCCAGCAGCCAACAGGGACTAGCGGGAGTCAATGAGCAGTTCTTC CASSQQGLAGVNEQFF
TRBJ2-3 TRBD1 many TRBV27 TGTGCCAGCAGTTTGGGACAGGGAGGGAATACGCAGTATTTT CASSLGQGGNTQYF
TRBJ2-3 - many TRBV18 TGTGCCAGCTCACAAGCTGACAGTCGCACAGATACGCAGTATTTT CASSQADSRTDTQYF
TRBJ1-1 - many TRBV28 TGTGCCAGCAGACGGATCATGAACACTGAAGCTTTCTTT CASRRIMNTEAFF
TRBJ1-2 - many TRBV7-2 TGTGCCAGCAGCTACGACAACTATGGCTACACCTTC CASSYDNYGYTF
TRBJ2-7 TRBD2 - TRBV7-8 TGTGCCAGCAGCTCGGATCTAGCGGCAAGCTCCTACGAGCAGTACTTC CASSSDLAASSYEQYF
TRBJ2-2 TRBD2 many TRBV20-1 TGCAGTGCTAGGGGAACTAGCGGGAGCGAAAACACCGGGGAGCTGTTTTTT CSARGTSGSENTGELFF
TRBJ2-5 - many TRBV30 TGTGCCTGGAACGCAGGGGAAGAGACCCAGTACTTC CAWNAGEETQYF
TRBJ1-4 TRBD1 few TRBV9 TGTGCCAGCAGCGAGGACAGGCATGCAACTAATGAAAAACTGTTTTTT CASSEDRHATNEKLFF
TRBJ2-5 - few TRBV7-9 TGTGCCAGCAGCTTAACACTCAGGGGACAAGAGACCCAGTACTTC CASSLTLRGQETQYF
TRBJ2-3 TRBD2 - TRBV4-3 TGCGCCAGCAGCCAATCCGCGCGGGAGGGCGGGACGCAGTATTTT CASSQSAREGGTQYF
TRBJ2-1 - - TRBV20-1 TGCAGTGCTAGAGGTAGCGCGGGTGAGCAGTTCTTC CSARGSAGEQFF
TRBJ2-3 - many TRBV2 TGTGCCAGCAGTAAGGCAGATACGCAGTATTTT CASSKADTQYF
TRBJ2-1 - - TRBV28 TGTGCCAGCAGAGGGACAGAGCAGTTCTTC CASRGTEQFF
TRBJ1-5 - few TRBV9 TGTGCCAGCAGCGTAGGTGAAGGAAGGCCCCAGCATTTT CASSVGEGRPQHF
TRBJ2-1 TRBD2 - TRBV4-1 TGCGCCAGCAGCCAAGATCCCCCTAGCGGGAACAATGAGCAGTTCTTC CASSQDPPSGNNEQFF
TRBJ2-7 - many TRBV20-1 TGCAGTGCTAGAATGGCTAGCGCCTACGAGCAGTACTTC CSARMASAYEQYF
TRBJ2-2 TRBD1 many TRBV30 TGTGCCTGGAGTGGACAGGGGATCGGGGAGCTGTTTTTT CAWSGQGIGELFF
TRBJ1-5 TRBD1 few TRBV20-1 TGCAGTGCCAACACAGGGGGGCATCAGCCCCAGCATTTT CSANTGGHQPQHF
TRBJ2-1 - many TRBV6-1 TGTGCCAGCAGTGAAGGATTGCTATTCCTCCGTCGCAATGAGCAGTTCTTC CASSEGLLFLRRNEQFF
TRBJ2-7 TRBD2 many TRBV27 TGTGCCAGCAGTTTTGGTCTAGCGGAAGAGCAGTACTTC CASSFGLAEEQYF